One and the same sample provided the 2 T cell receptor beta chains below, sequenced in a study of Ad26.COV2.S vaccination and SARS-CoV-2 variants. Method: immunoSEQ multiplex PCR; TCRdb's copy keeps in-frame clones and lacks some. The sample includes approximately 350,000 clones, 83% of them seen just once. Noted treatment: about 20 received Ad26.COV2.S at low or high dose, single or two shots; roughly five received placebo; per-sample allocation not given. Day 63 following the first vaccine or placebo injection was when the samples were taken. This material consisted of peripheral blood, taken in a trial of Ad26.COV2.S vaccine versus placebo. The receptors were sampled from a person between 18 and 65 years old who received the Ad26.COV2.S COVID-19 vaccine or a placebo.

V and J are TRBV3-1 (or the pseudogene TRBV3-2) and TRBJ2-7, with no clear D. CDR3 size: 12 residues. V lost 0 bases and J lost 6, with 6 bases in between. Germline CDR1 LGHDT, CDR2 YNNKEL (reference sequence). This chain's CDR3 is CASSQDGIEQYF. The CDR3 DNA follows: TGTGCCAGCAGCCAAGATGGTATCGAGCAGTACTTC.

This chain joins TRBV12-5 and TRBJ2-1; 9 bases agree with TRBD2. The CDR3 extends over 16 amino acids. Germline assignment: CDR1 LGHNT and CDR2 FRNRAP. Trimming cost V 4 bases and J 4 bases; bases outside gene matches: 8. The CDR3 coding sequence is TGTGCTAGTGGTTCCCCCCCGGCGGGGGGGTACAATGAGCAGTTCTTC. Translating gives CASGSPPAGGYNEQFF.